A single sample is the source of the 17 T cell receptor beta chains below, sequenced in a study of T cell responses to AZD1222 COVID-19 vaccine. Repertoires were generated with immunoSEQ multiplex PCR, while TCRdb's copy carries only in-frame clones and drops some. The sample includes some 150,000 clones, approximately 90% of them seen just once. The sequencing here drew on peripheral blood, taken on day 0 of AZD1222 vaccination. Every receptor here comes from an adult in good health.

This chain links TRBV27 with TRBJ2-1; 9 bases map to TRBD2. V lost 6 bases to trimming and J lost 4 bases; unmatched junction nucleotides: 4. The length of the CDR3 is 14 residues. Per the germline V gene, CDR1 is MNHEY and CDR2 is SMNVEV (reference sequence). The CDR3 sequence is CASSIAGVYNEQFF. The CDR3 nucleotides are TGTGCCAGCAGCATAGCGGGAGTTTACAATGAGCAGTTCTTC.

This rearrangement joins TRBV9 to TRBJ2-1; D tentatively reads TRBD1 or TRBD2 (6 bases each). The V end lost 3 bases, the J end lost 12 bases, and 19 bases lay between the germline ends. The CDR3 is 14 residues long. Germline V lookup: CDR1 SGDLS, CDR2 YYNGEE. CDR3 loop: CASSAETQGRTQFF. CDR3 nucleotides: TGTGCCAGCAGCGCCGAGACCCAGGGGAGGACGCAGTTCTTC.

The CDR3 nucleotides are TGTGCCACCAGTGATCCCCGAGGGCCCTACAATGAGCAGTTCTTC. It codes for CATSDPRGPYNEQFF. The V and J genes are TRBV24-1 and TRBJ2-1; the D gene is possibly TRBD2 (5 bases). The germline V gene has CDR1 KGHDR and CDR2 SFDVKD. The CDR3 contains 15 residues. Trimming shortened V by 3 bases and J by 2 bases, and 10 bases separated the two germline ends.

The rearrangement links TRBV5-6 to TRBJ1-6; D perhaps matches TRBD1 (5 bases). CDR1 and CDR2 (germline): SGHDT, YYEEEE. Trimming took off 0 bases at V and 15 bases at J, with 7 bases between the two ends. The CDR3 is made up of 11 amino acids. The CDR3 region has the DNA TGTGCCAGCAGCTTGGAAGGACACCTCCACTTT. This codes for CASSLEGHLHF.

This clone is a singleton in its sample. The V and J genes are TRBV28 and TRBJ1-3, with TRBD1 matching 7 bases. The CDR3 length is 16 residues. V shed 5 bases and J 0 bases; nucleotides not matched to a gene: 7. Germline V gene sequence: CDR1 MDHEN, CDR2 SYDVKM. For the CDR3, the DNA is TGTGCCAGCAGTCCATTGGGACAGATCTCTGGAAACACCATATATTTT. This encodes CASSPLGQISGNTIYF.

V is TRBV19 and J is TRBJ2-3; 9 nucleotides agree with TRBD2. From germline, CDR1 is LNHDA and CDR2 SQIVND (reference sequence). This CDR3 has 17 residues. The J segment lost 4 bases and the V segment lost 5 bases, leaving 13 bases of the junction unmatched. The CDR3 region is CASSPRSWGLAPDTQYF. As DNA, the CDR3 is TGTGCCAGTAGTCCACGGAGTTGGGGACTAGCCCCAGATACGCAGTATTTT. The full variable domain, rest sourced from reference TRBV19 and TRBJ2-3, is DGGITQSPKYLFRKEGQNVTLSCEQNLNHDAMYWYRQDPGQGLRLIYYSQIVNDFQKGDIAEGYSVSREKKESFPLTVTSAQKNPTAFYLCASSPRSWGLAPDTQYFGPGTRLTVL.

This rearrangement joins TRBV7-2 to TRBJ2-7, with TRBD2 matching over 7 bases. The V segment lost 1 base and the J segment 0 bases; nucleotides outside the gene matches: 6. CDR1 is SGHTA, CDR2 FQGNSA, per germline. This CDR3 is built from 16 residues. CDR3 coding DNA: TGTGCCAGCAGCTTAGGGGGGGGACTTCTCTCCTACGAGCAGTACTTC. Translating it yields CASSLGGGLLSYEQYF.

This sequence joins TRBV18 and TRBJ2-7; D possibly uses TRBD1 or TRBD2 (5 bases each). The germline CDR1 and CDR2 sequences are KGHSH and LQKENI. The CDR3 totals 13 residues. Between the trimmed V and J ends, which lost 3 bases and 7 bases, there was a span of 13 bases. The CDR3 DNA reads TGTGCCAGCTCACCTGGTCTAGCAGGGGAGCAGTACTTC. Protein product: CASSPGLAGEQYF.

The V call is TRBV28, the J call TRBJ1-4; 7 bases are a match to TRBD1. CDR1 is MDHEN and CDR2 is SYDVKM in the germline V gene. The CDR3 is 14 amino acids. Trimming cost V 4 bases and J 6 bases; bases outside gene matches: 5. CDR3 sequence (DNA): TGTGCCAGCAGTTCAGGGGGGAGGGATGAAAAACTGTTTTTT. This encodes CASSSGGRDEKLFF. The variable domain in full, with the rest retrieved from reference TRBV28 and TRBJ1-4, is DVKVTQSSRYLVKRTGEKVFLECVQDMDHENMFWYRQDPGLGLRLIYFSYDVKMKEKGDIPEGYSVSREKKERFSLILESASTNQTSMYLCASSSGGRDEKLFFGSGTQLSVL.

The chain couples TRBV28 to TRBJ1-5; 9 bases agree with TRBD1. Germline V gene sequence: CDR1 MDHEN, CDR2 SYDVKM. J was trimmed by 6 bases and V by 7 bases; bases with no gene match: 10. CDR3 length equals 15 residues. CDR3: CASNNRDRVSQPQHF. The CDR3 nucleotides read TGTGCCAGCAACAACCGGGACAGGGTTAGTCAGCCCCAGCATTTT.

The chain recombines TRBV5-6 with TRBJ2-1; possibly TRBD2 for D (6 bases). The CDR3 is 15 residues long. Germline CDR1 reads SGHDT; CDR2 reads YYEEEE. V lost 6 bases and J lost 4, with 17 bases in between. The CDR3 DNA reads as TGTGCCAGCATCCGACTAGGTGGGCCATACAATGAGCAGTTCTTC. Protein product: CASIRLGGPYNEQFF.

The V gene is TRBV11-1, the J gene TRBJ2-1; D unresolved. Germline V CDR1 and CDR2: SGHAT, FQDESV (reference sequence). This CDR3 has 16 amino acids. V was pared by 5 bases and J by 5 bases, with 19 bases between. CDR3 protein: CASSPEVLNLNNEQFF. CDR3 DNA sequence: TGTGCCAGCAGCCCAGAAGTTCTCAACCTTAACAATGAGCAGTTCTTC.

This rearrangement joins TRBV28 to TRBJ1-2; D perhaps matches TRBD1 (5 bases). The germline gives CDR1 MDHEN, CDR2 SYDVKM. The CDR3 runs 10 residues. V was trimmed by 8 bases and J by 8 bases, leaving 9 bases between them. The DNA for the CDR3 is TGTGCCAGCCGGGGCATAGGCTACACCTTC. Protein sequence: CASRGIGYTF.

The rearrangement links TRBV28 to TRBJ2-7; D is unresolved. Deletions cut 6 bases from V and 0 bases from J, with 9 bases between. The CDR3 spans 13 residues. In germline, CDR1 is MDHEN, CDR2 SYDVKM. CDR3: CASSPRSSYEQYF. Here the CDR3 DNA reads TGTGCCAGCAGCCCGAGGAGCTCCTACGAGCAGTACTTC. The full variable domain, completed using reference TRBV28 and TRBJ2-7, is DVKVTQSSRYLVKRTGEKVFLECVQDMDHENMFWYRQDPGLGLRLIYFSYDVKMKEKGDIPEGYSVSREKKERFSLILESASTNQTSMYLCASSPRSSYEQYFGPGTRLTVT.

This clone was recorded a few times. The chain is built from TRBV19 and TRBJ1-1, with D perhaps TRBD1 (5 bases). V lost 0 bases to trimming and J lost 4 bases, with 9 bases between them. This CDR3 is 14 amino acids long. Germline CDR1 LNHDA, CDR2 SQIVND (reference sequence). In DNA, the CDR3 is TGTGCCAGTAGTATAGACAGGGTAGCCACTGAAGCTTTCTTT. Residues: CASSIDRVATEAFF.

The chain is built from TRBV5-1 and TRBJ2-7; D perhaps matches TRBD1 (6 bases). CDR3 length: 14 residues. V lost 3 bases, J lost 5 bases, and 15 bases lay in between. From germline, CDR1 is SGHRS and CDR2 YFSETQ. The CDR3 loop is CASSYGTPLNEQYF. DNA of the CDR3: TGCGCCAGCAGCTACGGGACACCCCTTAACGAGCAGTACTTC.

The chain uses TRBV6-6 and TRBJ1-2; D unresolved. The V gene's germline CDR1 is MNHNY and CDR2 SVGAGI (reference sequence). V lost 3 bases to trimming and J lost 8 bases, with 10 bases between them. CDR3 length: 12 residues. The CDR3 sequence is CASSYQGDGYTF. As DNA, the CDR3 is TGTGCCAGCAGTTATCAAGGCGACGGCTACACCTTC.